This TCR beta chain derives from a study of T cell changes during pregnancy in multiple sclerosis. The sample holds one count of this clone. Only in-frame clones appear in the TCRdb table, and some are missing; sequencing was by immunoSEQ multiplex PCR. The sample carries 20,000 to 30,000 clones, 88% recorded once. The CDR3 consists of 14 residues. Germline assignment: CDR1 SGHTA and CDR2 FQGNSA. V lost 4 bases, J lost 0 bases, and 10 bases lay in between. The TCR was taken from a female donor in good health, enrolled as a control in a pregnancy study. The sample in question was CD4+ T cells from peripheral blood mononuclear cells, obtained in the first trimester of pregnancy. The V gene is TRBV7-2, the J gene TRBJ2-7, with D perhaps TRBD2 (5 bases). In DNA, the CDR3 is TGTGCCAGCAGCTCCGGAGGAACCTCCTACGAGCAGTACTTC. It encodes CASSSGGTSYEQYF. Variable domain in full (rest from reference TRBV7-2 and TRBJ2-7): GAGVSQSPSNKVTEKGKDVELRCDPISGHTALYWYRQSLGQGLEFLIYFQGNSAPDKSGLPSDRFSAERTGGSVSTLTIQRTQQEDSAVYLCASSSGGTSYEQYFGPGTRLTVT.